The 17 T cell receptor beta chains listed next were all sequenced from one sample in a study of T cell changes during pregnancy in multiple sclerosis. Generated by immunoSEQ multiplex PCR, the TCRdb table keeps only in-frame clones and is missing some. Found here are some 100,000 clones, almost 95% of them singletons; the top ten hold about 1%. The sequencing here drew on peripheral blood, taken before pregnancy. All receptors derive from a female donor with multiple sclerosis, enrolled in a pregnancy study.

For this clone: The sample holds other DNA sequences that translate to the same CDR3. V is TRBV30 and J is TRBJ1-5; D is ambiguous. V lost 0 bases and J 7 bases, leaving 10 bases between the germline ends. The CDR3 extends over 13 amino acids. CDR1 GTSNPN and CDR2 SVGIG come from the germline V gene (reference sequence). The CDR3, as DNA: TGTGCCTGGAGTGTGGGAGGGAACCAGCCCCAGCATTTT. This sequence encodes CAWSVGGNQPQHF.

The CDR3 sequence is CATRTGDEQYF. The DNA for the CDR3 is TGTGCCACCAGGACAGGCGACGAGCAGTACTTC. This chain links TRBV19 with TRBJ2-7; TRBD1 agrees at 7 bases. Germline assignment: CDR1 LNHDA and CDR2 SQIVND (reference sequence). After removal of 10 bases from V and 5 bases from J, the junction contained 5 bases not matched to a gene. The CDR3 loop spans 11 amino acids.

The chain combines TRBV6-5 with TRBJ1-2, with TRBD1 as a possible D gene (5 bases). Trimming left V 0 bases short and J 6 bases short, with 14 bases between. The CDR3 covers 15 residues. Germline-derived CDR1 and CDR2 are MNHEY and SVGAGI. The CDR3 region has the DNA TGTGCCAGCAGTTACTCGAGGGAGGGACGGAATGGCTACACCTTC. It encodes CASSYSREGRNGYTF.

The gene calls are TRBV25-1 and TRBJ1-1, with no clear D. V gave up 8 bases and J gave up 1 base, with 20 bases separating them. The CDR3 runs to 16 residues. The V gene's germline CDR1 is MGHDK and CDR2 SYGVNS. The DNA for the CDR3 is TGTGCCAGCTCTGCCATGGGCGCAGAAAAGAACACTGAAGCTTTCTTT. Its protein is CASSAMGAEKNTEAFF.

V gene TRBV6-5 combines with J gene TRBJ2-3, with D possibly matching TRBD2 (6 bases). V was pared by 11 bases and J by 0 bases, with 15 bases between. The CDR3 runs to 14 residues. Germline CDR1 and CDR2: MNHEY and SVGAGI. The CDR3 sequence: CAVGSGTSTDTQYF. The CDR3 nucleotides are TGTGCCGTCGGGAGTGGAACTAGCACAGATACGCAGTATTTT.

V is TRBV14 and J is TRBJ1-4, with D unclear. CDR1 and CDR2 (germline): SGHDN, FVKESK. The CDR3 covers 15 residues. V was clipped by 1 base and J by 8 bases, with 14 bases between them. For the CDR3, the DNA is TGTGCCAGCAGCCAAGCCAATACAGCGGAAGAAAAACTGTTTTTT. Translated: CASSQANTAEEKLFF. Using reference TRBV14 and TRBJ1-4 for the parts outside the CDR3, the full variable domain is EAGVTQFPSHSVIEKGQTVTLRCDPISGHDNLYWYRRVMGKEIKFLLHFVKESKQDESGMPNNRFLAERTGGTYSTLKVQPAELEDSGVYFCASSQANTAEEKLFFGSGTQLSVL.

This chain uses TRBV30 with TRBJ1-3; D may be TRBD1 (6 bases). Trimming removed 8 bases at V and 0 bases at J, with 11 bases between. From germline, CDR1 is GTSNPN and CDR2 SVGIG (reference sequence). The CDR3 covers 13 residues. The CDR3 DNA is TGTGCCGGGGGGGCGGCCTCTGGAAACACCATATATTTT. Translating gives CAGGAASGNTIYF.

The chain uses TRBV18 and TRBJ2-2; 11 bases fit TRBD2. CDR3 size: 18 residues. V was clipped by 1 base and J by 2 bases; unmatched bases: 6. Germline loops: CDR1 KGHSH, CDR2 LQKENI. Here the CDR3 reads CASSPLRLAGTNTGELFF. For the CDR3, the DNA is TGTGCCAGCTCACCACTAAGACTAGCGGGGACTAACACCGGGGAGCTGTTTTTT. Full variable domain (missing parts from reference TRBV18 and TRBJ2-2): NAGVMQNPRHLVRRRGQEARLRCSPMKGHSHVYWYRQLPEEGLKFMVYLQKENIIDESGMPKERFSAEFPKEGPSILRIQQVVRGDSAAYFCASSPLRLAGTNTGELFFGEGSRLTVL.

The V gene is TRBV9, the J gene TRBJ2-5, with D perhaps TRBD2 (6 bases). In germline, CDR1 is SGDLS, CDR2 YYNGEE. The germline V and J ends were trimmed by 2 bases and 4 bases, with 9 bases remaining between them. The CDR3 runs to 13 residues. The chain's CDR3 is CASSVSGGETQYF. The CDR3 DNA is TGTGCCAGCAGCGTCTCCGGGGGAGAGACCCAGTACTTC.

The chain recombines TRBV5-1 with TRBJ2-1; D gene ambiguous. V was clipped by 0 bases and J by 8 bases, with 12 bases between them. This CDR3 spans 14 amino acids. Germline loops: CDR1 SGHRS, CDR2 YFSETQ. CDR3: CASSLGGVRDEQFF. The CDR3 DNA follows: TGCGCCAGCAGCTTGGGAGGCGTACGCGATGAGCAGTTCTTC.

This clone was picked up one time. J is TRBJ2-1 and V is TRBV6-1; 8 positions match TRBD1. The CDR3 covers 16 residues. V gave up 2 bases and J gave up 7 bases; unmatched junction bases: 10. Germline lookup yields CDR1 MNHNS and CDR2 SASEGT. CDR3 residues: CASSEKRQGATNEQFF. The CDR3 bases are TGTGCCAGCAGTGAAAAGAGGCAGGGGGCGACGAATGAGCAGTTCTTC.

The CDR3 region is CASSRQVPGYTF. For the CDR3, the DNA is TGTGCCAGCAGCAGACAGGTCCCTGGCTACACCTTC. This chain links TRBV28 with TRBJ1-2, with TRBD1 as a possible D gene (6 bases). Germline CDR1 and CDR2: MDHEN and SYDVKM. With 6 bases removed from V and 7 bases from J, the gap between germline ends came to 12 bases. This CDR3 is 12 amino acids long.

The chain is built from TRBV27 and TRBJ1-1; D not certain. Germline CDR1 is MNHEY and CDR2 is SMNVEV (reference sequence). This CDR3 has 13 amino acids. Trimming stripped 6 bases from V and 2 bases from J, with 10 bases between. The CDR3 sequence: CASSSRGNTEAFF. CDR3 DNA: TGTGCCAGCAGCTCCCGAGGTAACACTGAAGCTTTCTTT.

This chain uses TRBV4-2 with TRBJ2-7; 11 nucleotides align to TRBD2. From germline, CDR1 is LGHNA and CDR2 YNFKEQ. Unmatched junction bases numbered 4, after V lost 0 bases and J lost 3 bases. The CDR3 length is 16 residues. The CDR3 here is CASSQDTSGGFYEQYF. Written as DNA, the CDR3 is TGTGCCAGCAGCCAAGACACTAGCGGGGGTTTCTACGAGCAGTACTTC.

This sequence joins TRBV27 and TRBJ2-1; 7 bases match TRBD1. V shed 6 bases, J shed 6 bases, and the junction held 8 bases outside the gene matches. This CDR3 has 14 residues. The germline V gene encodes CDR1 MNHEY and CDR2 SMNVEV (reference sequence). CDR3 DNA: TGTGCCAGCAGCCTCGACAGGGCTGGCAATGAGCAGTTCTTC. It codes for CASSLDRAGNEQFF.

The rearrangement joins TRBV30 to TRBJ2-3; 7 bases align to TRBD1. CDR1 and CDR2 (germline): GTSNPN, SVGIG (reference sequence). This CDR3 is 14 amino acids long. With 2 bases clipped from V and 3 bases from J, the junction kept 5 bases outside the gene matches. CDR3 residues: CAWSKGAQTDTQYF. The CDR3 region has the DNA TGTGCCTGGAGTAAGGGGGCCCAAACAGATACGCAGTATTTT.

This clone was observed a few times. The V gene is TRBV19, the J gene TRBJ2-2; TRBD2 agrees at 11 bases. The V gene's germline CDR1 is LNHDA and CDR2 SQIVND (reference sequence). The trim removed 6 bases at V and 3 bases at J, leaving 3 bases unmatched. The CDR3 totals 15 residues. The CDR3, as DNA: TGTGCCAGTAGGCCGGGACTAGCGGACACCGGGGAGCTGTTTTTT. It yields the protein CASRPGLADTGELFF.